The 31 T cell receptor beta chains given below trace back to one sample, sequenced in a study of cytomegalovirus exposure and HLA in healthy donors. Measured with immunoSEQ multiplex PCR; TCRdb has only the in-frame clones, and not every one. This sample carries under 150,000 clones, roughly nine tenths of them seen once, and the ten largest clones take nearly 3%. The sequenced sample consisted of PBMCs. These receptors all come from a young man in good health and CMV-seronegative.

DNA of the CDR3: TGTGCCAGCAGTTTAACCCCACTACCCAGTTCCTACGAGCAGTACTTC. It is translated as CASSLTPLPSSYEQYF. The rearrangement joins TRBV28 to TRBJ2-7, with D uncertain. The germline V and J ends were trimmed by 2 bases and 1 base, with 15 bases remaining between them. The germline V gene has CDR1 MDHEN and CDR2 SYDVKM. The CDR3 consists of 16 residues.

This chain links TRBV4-1 with TRBJ2-7, with 10 nucleotides matching TRBD1. Unmatched junction bases numbered 8, after V lost 5 bases and J lost 4 bases. This CDR3 has 15 residues. Per germline, CDR1 MGHRA and CDR2 YSYEKL. CDR3 bases: TGCGCCAGCAGCTACCGGGACAGGGGAGATTACGAGCAGTACTTC. Its translation is CASSYRDRGDYEQYF.

The gene calls are TRBV6-1 and TRBJ2-1, with D tentatively TRBD2 (6 bases). Trimming removed 6 bases at V and 6 bases at J, with 12 bases between. This CDR3 is built from 13 residues. CDR1 and CDR2 (germline): MNHNS, SASEGT. In nucleotides, the CDR3 is TGTGCCAGCAGCCCGGGACTGGCCAATGAGCAGTTCTTC. Encoded protein: CASSPGLANEQFF.

The rearrangement links TRBV28 to TRBJ2-2; possibly TRBD2 for D (5 bases). Per germline, CDR1 MDHEN and CDR2 SYDVKM. Trimming shortened V by 4 bases and J by 6 bases, and 15 bases separated the two germline ends. The CDR3 length is 15 residues. The CDR3 protein is CASSSLLLDPGELFF. The CDR3, as DNA: TGTGCCAGCAGTTCCCTCCTACTAGACCCCGGGGAGCTGTTTTTT. Using reference TRBV28 and TRBJ2-2 for the parts outside the CDR3, the full variable domain is DVKVTQSSRYLVKRTGEKVFLECVQDMDHENMFWYRQDPGLGLRLIYFSYDVKMKEKGDIPEGYSVSREKKERFSLILESASTNQTSMYLCASSSLLLDPGELFFGEGSRLTVL.

The chain carries TRBV10-3 and TRBJ2-1, with 7 bases fitting TRBD2. Per germline, CDR1 ENHRY and CDR2 SYGVKD. V was pared by 6 bases and J by 6 bases, with 8 bases of the junction left unmatched. CDR3 size: 14 residues. The CDR3 bases are TGTGCCATCAGGGGGACCGAGCGGGGCAATGAGCAGTTCTTC. Its translation is CAIRGTERGNEQFF.

The gene calls are TRBV27 and TRBJ2-2; 10 bases agree with TRBD2. V trimming: 6 bases; J trimming: 6 bases; junction bases outside the gene matches: 7. The CDR3 is made up of 15 amino acids. CDR1 MNHEY and CDR2 SMNVEV come from the germline V gene (reference sequence). In DNA form, the CDR3 reads TGTGCCAGCAGCCCCTGGAGCGGGGGGGCCGGGGAGCTGTTTTTT. Translated, it gives CASSPWSGGAGELFF.

This chain links TRBV7-9 with TRBJ1-2; tentative D call: TRBD1 (6 bases). This CDR3 has 13 amino acids. The germline V gene has CDR1 SEHNR and CDR2 FQNEAQ (reference sequence). V lost 10 bases to trimming and J lost 6 bases, with 18 bases between them. The DNA for the CDR3 is TGTGCCACTAAGGACAGCGAGAGGGATGGCTACACCTTC. This translates into CATKDSERDGYTF. Together with reference TRBV7-9 and TRBJ1-2, the CDR3 gives the full variable domain: DTGVSQNPRHKITKRGQNVTFRCDPISEHNRLYWYRQTLGQGPEFLTYFQNEAQLEKSRLLSDRFSAERPKGSFSTLEIQRTEQGDSAMYLCATKDSERDGYTFGSGTRLTVV.

The chain couples TRBV9 to TRBJ2-1, with D uncertain. With 0 bases removed from V and 7 bases from J, the gap between germline ends came to 8 bases. The germline V gene has CDR1 SGDLS and CDR2 YYNGEE. The CDR3 covers 13 residues. Here the CDR3 reads CASSVGPPNEQFF. The CDR3 DNA sequence: TGTGCCAGCAGCGTAGGGCCACCTAATGAGCAGTTCTTC.

The J gene is TRBJ2-4, the V gene TRBV18; no definite D call. This CDR3 contains 13 residues. Trimming stripped 4 bases from V and 4 bases from J, with 8 bases between. The germline V gene has CDR1 KGHSH and CDR2 LQKENI. CDR3 amino acids: CASSLFEKNIQYF. The CDR3 DNA reads TGTGCCAGCTCACTTTTTGAGAAAAACATTCAGTACTTC.

V gene TRBV13 combines with J gene TRBJ2-7, with 13 positions matching TRBD2. In germline, CDR1 is PRHDT, CDR2 FYEKMQ (reference sequence). This CDR3 spans 17 amino acids. V was clipped by 5 bases and J by 3 bases; unmatched bases: 10. The DNA for the CDR3 is TGTGCCAGCAGCCGAGGACTAGCGGGGGCCTCTAGCTACGAGCAGTACTTC. Translation: CASSRGLAGASSYEQYF.

This clone came up once. The chain is built from TRBV5-1 and TRBJ2-1; TRBD1 is a possible D gene (5 bases). There are 16 residues in the CDR3. Between the trimmed V and J ends, which lost 6 bases and 4 bases, there was a span of 20 bases. Germline CDR1 is SGHRS and CDR2 is YFSETQ. CDR3 sequence reads: CASTTVGLASYNEQFF. CDR3 in DNA: TGCGCCAGCACAACCGTGGGGCTGGCTTCGTACAATGAGCAGTTCTTC.

The chain carries TRBV6-5 and TRBJ1-4; 7 nucleotides agree with TRBD1. CDR1 is MNHEY, CDR2 SVGAGI, per germline. The CDR3 spans 14 residues. Trimming removed 5 bases from V and 5 bases from J; junction bases left unmatched: 5. CDR3 protein: CASSPQGSNEKLFF. DNA of the CDR3: TGTGCCAGCAGTCCACAGGGGTCGAATGAAAAACTGTTTTTT.

This chain uses TRBV15 with TRBJ2-3; 11 bases fit TRBD2. Germline trimming cut 2 bases from V and 2 bases from J; bases unmatched to any gene: 6. Germline V lookup: CDR1 LNHNV, CDR2 YYDKDF (reference sequence). The CDR3 consists of 17 residues. The CDR3 protein is CATSRTRLAGTTDTQYF. DNA for the CDR3: TGTGCCACCAGCAGAACCCGACTAGCGGGAACCACAGATACGCAGTATTTT.

The sample holds one count of this clone. The chain combines TRBV19 with TRBJ1-4; 8 bases are a match to TRBD1. This CDR3 spans 17 amino acids. Per germline, CDR1 LNHDA and CDR2 SQIVND (reference sequence). With 10 bases clipped from V and 8 bases from J, the junction kept 21 bases outside the gene matches. The CDR3 DNA is TGTGCCACCCCCCGGCGGGGACAGGCGGTTCTCAAGGAAAAACTGTTTTTT. Its protein is CATPRRGQAVLKEKLFF. Together with reference TRBV19 and TRBJ1-4, the CDR3 gives the full variable domain: DGGITQSPKYLFRKEGQNVTLSCEQNLNHDAMYWYRQDPGQGLRLIYYSQIVNDFQKGDIAEGYSVSREKKESFPLTVTSAQKNPTAFYLCATPRRGQAVLKEKLFFGSGTQLSVL.

This rearrangement joins TRBV18 to TRBJ2-5; possibly TRBD1 for D (6 bases). V lost 5 bases and J 4 bases, leaving 11 bases between the germline ends. Germline lookup yields CDR1 KGHSH and CDR2 LQKENI. The CDR3 is 13 amino acids. CDR3 DNA sequence: TGTGCCAGCTCATCCAGGGGTAGAGAGACCCAGTACTTC. Translated: CASSSRGRETQYF.

This clone was picked up a small number of times. The J gene is TRBJ1-5, the V gene TRBV6-5, with 9 bases fitting TRBD1. Germline lookup yields CDR1 MNHEY and CDR2 SVGAGI. V dropped 5 bases and J dropped 7; count of bases not matched to a gene: 9. There are 15 residues in the CDR3. The CDR3 DNA follows: TGTGCCAGCAGTGCGCAGGGACAGGGTCACCAGCCCCAGCATTTT. This sequence encodes CASSAQGQGHQPQHF.

CDR3 protein: CASTSNYGYTF. CDR3 nucleotide sequence: TGTGCCAGCACCTCTAACTATGGCTACACCTTC. V and J are TRBV28 and TRBJ1-2; D not resolved. Germline V gene data show CDR1 as MDHEN and CDR2 as SYDVKM. V was clipped by 7 bases and J by 0 bases, with 3 bases between them. This CDR3 spans 11 amino acids.

The chain joins TRBV4-3 to TRBJ2-6; possibly TRBD2 for D (6 bases). Germline V gives CDR1 LGHNA, CDR2 YSLEER. The CDR3 length is 16 residues. The germline V and J ends were trimmed by 0 bases and 1 base, with 7 bases remaining between them. The CDR3 nucleotides are TGCGCCAGCAGCCAAGAGGCGGGGTCTGGGGCCAACGTCCTGACTTTC. Translating gives CASSQEAGSGANVLTF.

The rearrangement joins TRBV10-3 to TRBJ2-7; possible D gene TRBD2, 6 bases. CDR3 size: 14 residues. Germline V gene sequence: CDR1 ENHRY, CDR2 SYGVKD. V dropped 10 bases and J dropped 6 bases, with 22 bases sitting between them. The CDR3 sequence is CATLLDGTWAEQYF. In DNA, the CDR3 is TGTGCCACCCTACTTGACGGGACTTGGGCCGAGCAGTACTTC.

The rearrangement joins TRBV7-9 to TRBJ2-2, with 13 bases fitting TRBD2. J was trimmed by 2 bases and V by 5 bases; bases with no gene match: 8. Germline CDR1 SEHNR, CDR2 FQNEAQ (reference sequence). This CDR3 is 18 amino acids long. CDR3 loop: CASSPTRLAGGNTGELFF. DNA of the CDR3: TGTGCCAGCAGCCCGACCAGACTAGCGGGAGGTAACACCGGGGAGCTGTTTTTT. The full variable domain, its missing parts supplied by reference TRBV7-9 and TRBJ2-2, is DTGVSQNPRHKITKRGQNVTFRCDPISEHNRLYWYRQTLGQGPEFLTYFQNEAQLEKSRLLSDRFSAERPKGSFSTLEIQRTEQGDSAMYLCASSPTRLAGGNTGELFFGEGSRLTVL.

The chain carries TRBV9 and TRBJ2-5; D is possibly TRBD1 (5 bases). V gave up 4 bases and J gave up 2 bases, with 9 bases separating them. The length of the CDR3 is 13 residues. Per the germline V gene, CDR1 is SGDLS and CDR2 is YYNGEE. The CDR3 DNA is TGTGCCAGCAGCCCGACAGATCAAGAGACCCAGTACTTC. This translates into CASSPTDQETQYF.

The CDR3 here is CASSLGVTGKGYTF. CDR3 DNA sequence: TGCGCCAGCAGCCTAGGTGTGACAGGGAAGGGCTACACCTTC. This sequence joins TRBV4-3 and TRBJ1-2; 7 bases align to TRBD1. CDR1 is LGHNA, CDR2 YSLEER, per germline. V shed 4 bases and J 8 bases; nucleotides not matched to a gene: 10. The CDR3 loop spans 14 amino acids.

V and J are TRBV11-2 and TRBJ2-7; 9 bases match TRBD1. J gave up 4 bases and V 6 bases, and 10 bases lay outside the gene matches. The CDR3 runs to 15 residues. The germline gives CDR1 SGHAT, CDR2 FQNNGV. Here the CDR3 reads CASRLTGTGLYEQYF. CDR3 nucleotide sequence: TGTGCCAGCAGGTTAACCGGGACAGGGCTTTACGAGCAGTACTTC.

J is TRBJ2-5 and V is TRBV19; D may be TRBD2 (6 bases). The CDR3 is 15 residues long. V lost 0 bases and J 7 bases, leaving 15 bases between the germline ends. Germline assignment: CDR1 LNHDA and CDR2 SQIVND (reference sequence). The CDR3 DNA is TGTGCCAGTAGTATAGATCGAGGGAACGGGGGGACCCAGTACTTC. Protein product: CASSIDRGNGGTQYF.

This clone was seen only once. This chain connects TRBV19 to TRBJ2-7; 12 nucleotides match TRBD1. This CDR3 is built from 15 residues. V lost 5 bases to trimming and J lost 4 bases; unmatched junction nucleotides: 6. Germline loops: CDR1 LNHDA, CDR2 SQIVND (reference sequence). The CDR3 loop reads CASSLGTGGLYEQYF. DNA for the CDR3: TGTGCCAGTAGTCTGGGGACAGGGGGCTTGTACGAGCAGTACTTC.

The chain joins TRBV5-1 to TRBJ1-4; D is ambiguous. This CDR3 is 15 amino acids long. Trimming shortened V by 0 bases and J by 5 bases, and 11 bases separated the two germline ends. Germline values: CDR1 SGHRS, CDR2 YFSETQ. This chain's CDR3 is CASSLGASANEKLFF. The CDR3 coding sequence is TGCGCCAGCAGCTTGGGGGCGAGTGCCAATGAAAAACTGTTTTTT. The full variable domain, with the rest looked up from reference TRBV5-1 and TRBJ1-4, is KAGVTQTPRYLIKTRGQQVTLSCSPISGHRSVSWYQQTPGQGLQFLFEYFSETQRNKGNFPGRFSGRQFSNSRSEMNVSTLELGDSALYLCASSLGASANEKLFFGSGTQLSVL.

This sequence joins TRBV2 and TRBJ1-2; 10 bases fit TRBD1. The germline V gene encodes CDR1 SNHLY and CDR2 FYNNEI. This CDR3 is 14 amino acids long. V trimming: 6 bases; J trimming: 7 bases; junction bases outside the gene matches: 8. The CDR3 coding sequence is TGTGCCAGCAGCACCGGGACAGGGGCGAGTGGCTACACCTTC. Translating gives CASSTGTGASGYTF.

This sequence joins TRBV2 and TRBJ2-7; the match to TRBD2 covers 13 bases. Trimming cost V 7 bases and J 9 bases; bases outside gene matches: 9. The CDR3 has 14 residues. The germline gives CDR1 SNHLY, CDR2 FYNNEI. CDR3 sequence: CASTDGTSGARQYF. In nucleotides, the CDR3 is TGTGCCAGCACTGACGGGACTAGCGGGGCGCGGCAGTACTTC. The complete variable domain, with remaining parts taken from reference TRBV2 and TRBJ2-7, reads EPEVTQTPSHQVTQMGQEVILRCVPISNHLYFYWYRQILGQKVEFLVSFYNNEISEKSEIFDDQFSVERPDGSNFTLKIRSTKLEDSAMYFCASTDGTSGARQYFGPGTRLTVT.

CDR3 in amino acids: CASSSRFRGSYGYTF. The CDR3 DNA sequence: TGTGCCAGCAGCTCCAGATTCAGGGGGAGCTATGGCTACACCTTC. The chain employs TRBV13 and TRBJ1-2, with 7 nucleotides matching TRBD1. The V gene's germline CDR1 is PRHDT and CDR2 FYEKMQ (reference sequence). CDR3 length: 15 amino acids. J lost 4 bases, V lost 4 bases, and 9 bases had no gene match.

The CDR3 loop is CASSHQGTGGYEQYF. DNA of the CDR3: TGCGCCAGCAGCCACCAAGGGACAGGGGGCTACGAGCAGTACTTC. The chain uses TRBV4-1 and TRBJ2-7, with TRBD1 matching over 11 bases. Trimming at V came to 3 bases and at J to 3 bases, leaving 4 bases not matched to a gene. CDR1 and CDR2 from the germline V gene are MGHRA and YSYEKL. The CDR3 runs to 15 residues.

The V call is TRBV4-1, the J call TRBJ2-3, with a weak D call TRBD2 (5 bases). With 1 base removed from V and 6 bases from J, the gap between germline ends came to 14 bases. The CDR3 runs 15 residues. From germline, CDR1 is MGHRA and CDR2 YSYEKL. CDR3 sequence reads: CASSQAASTRDTQYF. The CDR3 region has the DNA TGCGCCAGCAGCCAAGCAGCTAGCACCAGGGATACGCAGTATTTT.